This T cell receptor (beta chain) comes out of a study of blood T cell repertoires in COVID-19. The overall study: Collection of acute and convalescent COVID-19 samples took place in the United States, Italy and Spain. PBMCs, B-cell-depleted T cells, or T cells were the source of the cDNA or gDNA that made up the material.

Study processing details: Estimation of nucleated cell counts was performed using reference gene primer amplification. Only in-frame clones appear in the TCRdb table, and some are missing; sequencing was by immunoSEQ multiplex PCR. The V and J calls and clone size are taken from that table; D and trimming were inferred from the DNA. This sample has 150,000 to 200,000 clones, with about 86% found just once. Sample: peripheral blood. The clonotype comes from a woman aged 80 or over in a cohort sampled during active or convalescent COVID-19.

CDR3 amino acids: CASSLVNRGVSPQHF. The CDR3 nucleotides are TGTGCCAGCAGTTTGGTAAACAGGGGTGTATCGCCCCAGCATTTT. The J gene is TRBJ1-5, the V gene TRBV27, with 7 bases matching TRBD1. The V gene's germline CDR1 is MNHEY and CDR2 SMNVEV (reference sequence). After removal of 3 bases from V and 9 bases from J, the junction contained 11 bases not matched to a gene. CDR3 length equals 15 residues.